The next 21 T cell receptor beta chains were all read from a single sample in a study of T cells expressing NK-cell markers. TCRdb reprocessed the 5' RACE reads and keeps a single row for each CDR3 protein, giving no DNA. Its table records about 460,000 distinct CDR3 sequences. The source material was blood T cells: a sorted CD56 or NKG2C T cell subset, CD4+ or CD8+ T cells, or bulk PBMC T cells (not recorded which). These TCRs come from a woman in her forties or fifties in good health.

The V and J genes are TRBV24-1 and TRBJ2-2; TCRdb selects TRBD1, and the lack of DNA leaves this call unchecked. The CDR3 length is 14 residues. Germline V gives CDR1 KGHDR, CDR2 SFDVKD. CDR3 sequence reads: CATSVVGSGGELFF.

This chain connects TRBV20-1 to TRBJ2-2; TCRdb returns TRBD1, unconfirmable since there is no DNA. Germline V lookup: CDR1 DFQATT, CDR2 SNEGSKA (reference sequence). The CDR3 is made up of 16 amino acids. CDR3 protein: CSARIGGLVNTGELFF.

This chain joins TRBV4-1 and TRBJ1-1; TCRdb's D call, TRBD1, is unchecked because there is no DNA. This CDR3 is 14 amino acids long. Germline V gene lookup returns CDR1 MGHRA and CDR2 YSYEKL. CDR3 sequence reads: CASSQPRRGTEAFF.

The CDR3 loop reads CACYRGKDTEAFF. The rearrangement uses TRBV30 and TRBJ1-1; the TCRdb call, TRBD1, lacks DNA for checking. Germline loops: CDR1 GTSNPN, CDR2 SVGIG (reference sequence). The CDR3 has 13 residues.

The chain is built from TRBV20-1 and TRBJ2-1; the D call of TRBD1 rests on TCRdb alone, since no DNA is present to check it. This CDR3 region has 14 residues. Per the germline V gene, CDR1 is DFQATT and CDR2 is SNEGSKA (reference sequence). This chain's CDR3 is CSAPHPGVGNEQFF.

The V and J genes are TRBV12-3 or TRBV12-4 and TRBJ2-1; TCRdb returns TRBD2, unconfirmable since there is no DNA. CDR3 length: 15 residues. This CDR3 is CASRRLAGDYNEQFF.

The chain recombines TRBV5-1 with TRBJ2-1; TCRdb outputs TRBD2, but without DNA this stays unchecked. The CDR3 has 13 residues. Per the germline V gene, CDR1 is SGHRS and CDR2 is YFSETQ. The CDR3 reads CASSLTSANEQFF.

The chain recombines TRBV5-1 with TRBJ1-5; the TRBD1 assignment by TCRdb is unverifiable without DNA. CDR1 is SGHRS and CDR2 is YFSETQ in the germline V gene. This CDR3 contains 15 residues. The CDR3 loop is CASSLGGVSNQPQHF.

This chain connects TRBV5-1 to TRBJ2-1; TCRdb calls TRBD2, which cannot be checked without DNA. Per germline, CDR1 SGHRS and CDR2 YFSETQ. The CDR3 spans 16 residues. CDR3: CASSYGLAGRANEQFF.

This rearrangement joins TRBV9 to TRBJ2-1. In germline, CDR1 is SGDLS, CDR2 YYNGEE. This CDR3 is built from 15 residues. CDR3 residues: CASSVSGSHYNEQFF.

The V gene is TRBV5-1, the J gene TRBJ1-6; checking the TCRdb D call of TRBD1 is not possible without DNA. Germline CDR1 reads SGHRS; CDR2 reads YFSETQ. The CDR3 is made up of 16 amino acids. The CDR3 sequence is CASSFFRDRGDSPLHF.

The chain joins TRBV9 to TRBJ2-3; TCRdb's assignment of TRBD1 cannot be checked, as there is no DNA. Germline values: CDR1 SGDLS, CDR2 YYNGEE. The CDR3 length is 16 residues. CDR3: CASSVAATGSFDTQYF.

The V and J genes are TRBV12-3 or TRBV12-4 and TRBJ2-5. This CDR3 contains 12 residues. CDR3 sequence reads: CASSLTRQTQYF.

The chain recombines TRBV20-1 with TRBJ2-2; the D call of TRBD1 rests on TCRdb alone, since no DNA is present to check it. The germline V gene encodes CDR1 DFQATT and CDR2 SNEGSKA (reference sequence). This CDR3 has 17 residues. The chain's CDR3 is CSAREAFRGPTPGELFF.

The chain carries TRBV6-2 or TRBV6-3 and TRBJ1-1. The germline CDR1 and CDR2 sequences are MNHEY and SVGEGT. The CDR3 totals 13 residues. The CDR3 loop reads CASSRFGNTEAFF.

The gene calls are TRBV27 and TRBJ2-3; TCRdb returns TRBD2, unconfirmable since there is no DNA. The germline CDR1 and CDR2 sequences are MNHEY and SMNVEV (reference sequence). CDR3 length equals 16 residues. CDR3 in amino acids: CASSFLTSGREDTQYF.

The rearrangement joins TRBV20-1 to TRBJ1-2; absent DNA, TCRdb's TRBD1 call cannot be checked. This CDR3 is 14 amino acids long. Germline V gene sequence: CDR1 DFQATT, CDR2 SNEGSKA (reference sequence). CDR3 sequence: CSARNRVRDYGYTF.

The rearrangement joins TRBV20-1 to TRBJ2-1. The CDR3 is 11 residues long. The germline V gene encodes CDR1 DFQATT and CDR2 SNEGSKA (reference sequence). CDR3 amino acids: CSPFRVGEQFF.

This chain connects TRBV5-1 to TRBJ1-4; TCRdb returns TRBD1, unconfirmable since there is no DNA. The CDR3 totals 12 residues. CDR1 and CDR2 (germline): SGHRS, YFSETQ. CDR3 loop: CASREGDEKLFF.

The V and J genes are TRBV7-8 and TRBJ2-5; the D call of TRBD1 rests on TCRdb alone, since no DNA is present to check it. In germline, CDR1 is SGHVS, CDR2 FQNEAQ. The CDR3 covers 18 residues. The CDR3 sequence is CASSLVGTGALKSETQYF. The variable domain in full, with the rest retrieved from reference TRBV7-8 and TRBJ2-5, is GAGVSQSPRYKVAKRGQDVALRCDPISGHVSLFWYQQALGQGPEFLTYFQNEAQLDKSGLPSDRFFAERPEGSVSTLKIQRTQQEDSAVYLCASSLVGTGALKSETQYFGPGTRLLVL.

The V gene is TRBV6-5, the J gene TRBJ1-4. Germline-derived CDR1 and CDR2 are MNHEY and SVGAGI. The CDR3 length is 13 residues. CDR3 sequence reads: CASSYSLVEKLFF.